The entry below gives a single TCR beta chain sequence along with its context. The CDR3 length is 15 residues. Germline CDR1 and CDR2: SGHRS and YFSETQ. V was pared by 1 base and J by 15 bases, with 22 bases between. These data originate in a study of blood T cell repertoires in COVID-19. Across the study: Specimens from acute and convalescent COVID-19 originated in the United States, Italy and Spain.

Repertoires were generated with immunoSEQ multiplex PCR, while TCRdb's copy carries only in-frame clones and drops some. The profile covers fewer than 85,000 clones, with roughly four fifths appearing a single time and 21% taken by the ten largest. This sequence originates from a human donor in a cohort sampled during active COVID-19. The rearrangement links TRBV5-1 to TRBJ1-4, with no clear D. The material sequenced was peripheral blood. CDR3 nucleotides: TGCGCCAGCAGCTTGAGCCAGACACCAAGCCGTCTCTTGTTTTTT. Its translation: CASSLSQTPSRLLFF.